This entry concerns a single TCR beta chain. The V gene lost 0 bases and the J gene lost 4 bases, with 21 bases spanning the gap. The length of the CDR3 is 18 residues. Germline assignment: CDR1 SGHRS and CDR2 YFSETQ. Using immunoSEQ multiplex PCR, the repertoire was profiled, and TCRdb retains in-frame clones only, with some absent. The sample contains 350,000 or so clones, roughly nine tenths of which appear only once. This sample stems from a study of blood T cell repertoires in COVID-19. The chain has TRBV5-1 and TRBJ2-3, with D maybe TRBD2 (7 bases). Sequencing input: PBMCs or T cells enriched from blood (not recorded which). This receptor was taken from a woman in her twenties or thirties who had recovered from COVID-19. For the CDR3, the DNA is TGCGCCAGCAGCTTGGATGGCGGGGGCCCCGCATTTCCAGATACGCAGTATTTT. Protein sequence: CASSLDGGGPAFPDTQYF.